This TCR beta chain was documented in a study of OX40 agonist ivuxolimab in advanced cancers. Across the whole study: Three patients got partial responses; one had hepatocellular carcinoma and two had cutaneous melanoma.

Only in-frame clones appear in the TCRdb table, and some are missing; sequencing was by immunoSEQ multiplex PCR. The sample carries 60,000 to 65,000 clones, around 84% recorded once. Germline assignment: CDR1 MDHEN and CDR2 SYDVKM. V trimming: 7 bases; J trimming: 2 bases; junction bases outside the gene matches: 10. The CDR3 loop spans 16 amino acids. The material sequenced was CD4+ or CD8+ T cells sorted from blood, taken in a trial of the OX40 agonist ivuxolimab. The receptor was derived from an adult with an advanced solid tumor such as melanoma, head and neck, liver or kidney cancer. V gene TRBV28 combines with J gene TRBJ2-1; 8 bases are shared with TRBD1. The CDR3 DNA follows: TGTGCCAGCATTCACGGATCAGGGGGCACCTACAATGAGCAGTTCTTC. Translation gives CASIHGSGGTYNEQFF. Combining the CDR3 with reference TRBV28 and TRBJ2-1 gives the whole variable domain DVKVTQSSRYLVKRTGEKVFLECVQDMDHENMFWYRQDPGLGLRLIYFSYDVKMKEKGDIPEGYSVSREKKERFSLILESASTNQTSMYLCASIHGSGGTYNEQFFGPGTRLTVL.